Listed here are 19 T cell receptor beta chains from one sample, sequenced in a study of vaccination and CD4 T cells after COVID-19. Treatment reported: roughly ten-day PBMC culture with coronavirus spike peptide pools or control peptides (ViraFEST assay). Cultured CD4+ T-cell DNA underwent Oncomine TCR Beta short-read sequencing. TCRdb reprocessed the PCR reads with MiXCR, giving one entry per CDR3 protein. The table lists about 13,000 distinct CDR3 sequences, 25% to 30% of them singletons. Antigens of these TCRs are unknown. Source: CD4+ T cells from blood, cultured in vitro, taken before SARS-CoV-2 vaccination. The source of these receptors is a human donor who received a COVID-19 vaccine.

The DNA for the CDR3 is TGTGCCAGCAGCTTATTGACGATGGAGACCCAGTACTTC. Amino acids: CASSLLTMETQYF. This chain connects TRBV7-2 to TRBJ2-5, with D hard to call. The V and J ends lost 2 bases and 5 bases respectively, with 9 bases between them. Germline V gives CDR1 SGHTA, CDR2 FQGNSA. The CDR3 runs 13 residues.

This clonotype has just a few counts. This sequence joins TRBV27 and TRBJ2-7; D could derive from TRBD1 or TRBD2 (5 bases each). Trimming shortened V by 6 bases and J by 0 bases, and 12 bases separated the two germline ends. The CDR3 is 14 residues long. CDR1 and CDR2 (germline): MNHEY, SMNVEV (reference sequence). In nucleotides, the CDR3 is TGTGCCAGCAGCACGGGACGGACCTCCTACGAGCAGTACTTC. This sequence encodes CASSTGRTSYEQYF.

In nucleotides, the CDR3 is TGTGCCATCAGAGGGATGTTGGATGGCTACACCTTC. Protein product: CAIRGMLDGYTF. The chain joins TRBV10-3 to TRBJ1-2; D is uncertain. The V gene's germline CDR1 is ENHRY and CDR2 SYGVKD. V dropped 6 bases and J dropped 6 bases, with 11 bases sitting between them. This CDR3 has 12 residues.

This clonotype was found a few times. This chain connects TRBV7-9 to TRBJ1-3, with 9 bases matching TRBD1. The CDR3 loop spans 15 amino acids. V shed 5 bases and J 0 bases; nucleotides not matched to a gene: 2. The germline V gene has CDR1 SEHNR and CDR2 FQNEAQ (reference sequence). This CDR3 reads CASSRDRVSGNTIYF. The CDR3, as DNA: TGTGCCAGCAGCCGGGACAGGGTCTCTGGAAACACCATATATTTT.

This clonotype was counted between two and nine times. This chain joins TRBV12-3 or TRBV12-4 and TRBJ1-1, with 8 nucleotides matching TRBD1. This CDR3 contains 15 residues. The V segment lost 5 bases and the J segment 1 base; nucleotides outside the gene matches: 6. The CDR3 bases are TGTGCCAGCAGTCCGGGGGACAGGACGAACACTGAAGCTTTCTTT. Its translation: CASSPGDRTNTEAFF.

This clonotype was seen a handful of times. This chain's CDR3 is CASSLFPGNTEAFF. CDR3 nucleotides: TGTGCCAGCAGCTTATTTCCGGGTAACACTGAAGCTTTCTTT. The chain carries TRBV5-6 and TRBJ1-1; D remains unclear. Trimming pared 2 bases from V and 2 bases from J, leaving 10 bases between. This CDR3 is built from 14 residues. Germline-derived CDR1 and CDR2 are SGHDT and YYEEEE.

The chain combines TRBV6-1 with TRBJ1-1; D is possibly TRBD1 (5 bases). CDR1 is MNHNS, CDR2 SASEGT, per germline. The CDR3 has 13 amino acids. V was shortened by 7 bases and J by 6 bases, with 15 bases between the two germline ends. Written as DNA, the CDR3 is TGTGCCAGCAATGTCGAGACAGTAGCTGAAGCTTTCTTT. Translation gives CASNVETVAEAFF.

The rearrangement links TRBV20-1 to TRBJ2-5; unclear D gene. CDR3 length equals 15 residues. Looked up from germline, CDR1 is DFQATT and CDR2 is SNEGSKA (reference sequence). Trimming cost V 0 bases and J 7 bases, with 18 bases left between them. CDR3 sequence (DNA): TGCAGTGCTAGAGATCAGCTACAGCCGCTTTGGACCCAGTACTTC. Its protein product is CSARDQLQPLWTQYF.

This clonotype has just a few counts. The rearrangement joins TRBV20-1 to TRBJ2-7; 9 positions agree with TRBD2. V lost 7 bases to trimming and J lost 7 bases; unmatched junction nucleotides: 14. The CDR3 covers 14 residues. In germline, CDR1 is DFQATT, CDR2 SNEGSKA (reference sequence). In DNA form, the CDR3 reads TGCAGTGTATCACCCGGGACTAGCTGGGAGGAGCAGTACTTC. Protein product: CSVSPGTSWEEQYF.

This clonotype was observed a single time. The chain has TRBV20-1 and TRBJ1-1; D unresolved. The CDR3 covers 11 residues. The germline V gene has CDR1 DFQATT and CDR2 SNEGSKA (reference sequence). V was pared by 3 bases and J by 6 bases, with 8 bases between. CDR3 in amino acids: CSARGSAEAFF. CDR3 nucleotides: TGCAGTGCTAGGGGGAGCGCTGAAGCTTTCTTT.

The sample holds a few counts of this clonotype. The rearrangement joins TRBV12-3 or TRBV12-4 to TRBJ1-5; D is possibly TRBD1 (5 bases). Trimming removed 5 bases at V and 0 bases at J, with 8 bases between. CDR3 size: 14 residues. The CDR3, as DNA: TGTGCCAGCAGTGTGGACAATAGCAATCAGCCCCAGCATTTT. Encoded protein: CASSVDNSNQPQHF.

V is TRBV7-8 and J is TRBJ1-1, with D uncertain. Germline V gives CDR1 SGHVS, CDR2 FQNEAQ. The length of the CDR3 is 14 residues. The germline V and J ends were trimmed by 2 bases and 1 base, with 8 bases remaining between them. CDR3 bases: TGTGCCAGCAGCTTACGGTTCTCGAACACTGAAGCTTTCTTT. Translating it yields CASSLRFSNTEAFF.

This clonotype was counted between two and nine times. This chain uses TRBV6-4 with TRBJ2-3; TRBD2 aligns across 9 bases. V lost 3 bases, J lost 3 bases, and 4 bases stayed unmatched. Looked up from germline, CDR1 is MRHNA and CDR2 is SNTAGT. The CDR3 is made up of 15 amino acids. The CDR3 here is CASSERGGATDTQYF. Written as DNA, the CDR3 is TGTGCCAGCAGTGAACGCGGGGGGGCAACAGATACGCAGTATTTT.

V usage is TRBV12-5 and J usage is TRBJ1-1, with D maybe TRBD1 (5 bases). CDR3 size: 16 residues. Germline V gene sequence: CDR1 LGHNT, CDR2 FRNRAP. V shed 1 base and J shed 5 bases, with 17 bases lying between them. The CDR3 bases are TGTGCTAGTGGTTTGGGAGTGGTAGGGGCGTTGACTGAAGCTTTCTTT. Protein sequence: CASGLGVVGALTEAFF.

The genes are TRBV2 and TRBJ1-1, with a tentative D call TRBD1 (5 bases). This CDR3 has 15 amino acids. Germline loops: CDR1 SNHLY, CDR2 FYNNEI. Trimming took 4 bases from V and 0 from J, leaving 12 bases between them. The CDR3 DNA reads TGTGCCAGCAGTGCTAGGAGGGGTTTGAACACTGAAGCTTTCTTT. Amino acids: CASSARRGLNTEAFF.

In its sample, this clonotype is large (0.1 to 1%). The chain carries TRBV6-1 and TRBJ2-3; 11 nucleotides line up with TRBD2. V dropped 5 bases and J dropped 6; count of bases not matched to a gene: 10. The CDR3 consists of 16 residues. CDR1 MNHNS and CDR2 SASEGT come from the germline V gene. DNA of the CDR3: TGTGCCAGCAGTACTAGCGGGGGTACCAAGTGGGATACGCAGTATTTT. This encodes CASSTSGGTKWDTQYF.

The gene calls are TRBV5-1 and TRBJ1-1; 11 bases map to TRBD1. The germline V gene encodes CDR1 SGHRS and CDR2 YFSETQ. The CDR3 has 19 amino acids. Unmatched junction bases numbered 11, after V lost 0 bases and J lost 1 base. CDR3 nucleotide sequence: TGCGCCAGCAGCTTGGGGGGAGCGGGGACAGGGGGTTCGAACACTGAAGCTTTCTTT. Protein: CASSLGGAGTGGSNTEAFF.

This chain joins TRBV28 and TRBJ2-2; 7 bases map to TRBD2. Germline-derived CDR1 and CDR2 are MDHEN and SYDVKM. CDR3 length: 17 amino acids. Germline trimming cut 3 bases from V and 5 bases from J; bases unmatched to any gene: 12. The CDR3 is CASSFSDSGEGTGELFF. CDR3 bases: TGTGCCAGCAGTTTCTCCGATTCCGGGGAGGGGACCGGGGAGCTGTTTTTT.

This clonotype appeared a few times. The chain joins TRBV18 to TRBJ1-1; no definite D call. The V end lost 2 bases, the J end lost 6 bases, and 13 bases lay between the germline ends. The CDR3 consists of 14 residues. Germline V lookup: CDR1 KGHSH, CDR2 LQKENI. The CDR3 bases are TGTGCCAGCTCACCAGACGGGGTTGGATCTGAAGCTTTCTTT. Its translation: CASSPDGVGSEAFF.